This T cell receptor (beta chain) was sequenced during a study of CD8 T cells in ankylosing spondylitis (dated by TCRdb to about 2017). Study-level background: The study set out to find disease-linked TCR variants by profiling T cell receptor beta repertoires in ankylosing spondylitis patients and healthy donors. The full study cohort comprised 20 to 25 ankylosing spondylitis patients and about a hundred healthy donors. Peripheral blood was sampled, and synovial fluid was additionally collected from ankylosing spondylitis patients. What the authors observed across the whole study: Some TCR beta motif variants had previously been reported in synovial fluid and blood of reactive arthritis patients, which suggested common disease-initiation mechanisms. Blood from ankylosing spondylitis patients appeared to be characterized by a TCR beta motif composed of about eight highly homologous amino acid variants. A CD8+ phenotype was shown by the disease-linked clones, which were found at relatively low frequencies in peripheral blood. The disease-linked clones were reported to be significantly enriched in matched synovial fluid samples from ankylosing spondylitis patients.

The run used an Illumina HiSeq 2500. Quantitative 5'-RACE with molecular barcodes was used to prepare TCR beta libraries. Processing in the source paper ran as follows. A new computational method, built on a probabilistic model of VDJ rearrangement, was used to identify disease-linked TCR variants. TCRdb reran the public reads through fastp at Q25 and MiXCR, keeping productive beta chains. Duplicate CDR3 protein sequences are folded into a single record with the most common DNA and genes. These V and J calls derive from TCRdb rather than the authors' analysis. The sample data list hundreds of thousands of distinct CDR3 sequences, and about 12% of these were observed just once. About 0.49% of the sample comes from the top ten. A word on this clonotype: The clone's antigen remains unknown. Qualities for individual bases were not recorded, and no much larger clone is one base off.

From its cysteine to its phenylalanine, the CDR3 spans 15 amino acids. Kept here is only the CDR3 DNA, which spans 45 bases and is read in frame from base 1. V loses 6 bases of germline sequence and J loses 5 bases, and the interval between the two ends is 20 bases. Based on the germline V gene, the CDR1 and CDR2 sequences are MNHEY and SVGEGT. The chain is assembled from TRBV6-2 or TRBV6-3 and TRBJ2-7; the D segment may tentatively be TRBD1 or TRBD2, each giving 5 matched bases. The sequence came from a male donor with ankylosing spondylitis. The sample was blood, either unsorted or a sorted T cell fraction (not recorded which). The DNA is TGTGCCAGCAGCCTCCCCGGGACCCTCGCGCACGAGCAGTACTTC. It translates as CASSLPGTLAHEQYF.